This record looks at one T cell receptor beta chain sequence and its context. The table lists this clonotype with a few counts. What antigen it recognizes has not been identified. No much larger clonotype is one base removed from it; base qualities were not supplied. The method was PCR. This sample was sequenced with an Illumina HiSeq 2500. Molecular barcoding was employed in the preparation of TCR libraries, with unique molecular identifiers being used to normalize TCRbeta repertoire quantification. The raw public data were reprocessed by TCRdb itself: fastp quality trimming at Q25, MiXCR clonotype calling, in-frame beta chains only. Duplicate CDR3 protein sequences are folded into a single record with the most common DNA and genes. In this sample the table shows a few hundred thousand distinct CDR3 sequences, about an eighth of which occur a single time. The top ten hold less than 6.5% of the sample.

The CDR3 has 16 amino acids, counting the end cysteine and phenylalanine. Only CDR3 DNA is held: 48 bases, read in frame from base 1. According to the germline V gene, CDR1 reads KGHSH and CDR2 reads LQKENI. V loses 3 bases, J loses 2 bases, and the germline ends lie 14 bases apart. The data are from a study of T-cell reconstitution after alpha-beta-depleted transplantation in children (dated by TCRdb to 2015 to 2016). With respect to the entire study: T-cell immune reconstitution after TCRalphabeta/CD19-depleted allogeneic hematopoietic cell transplantation in children was quantitatively tracked in the study by means of TCR repertoire profiling.

The chain is assembled from TRBV18 and TRBJ1-3; 5 matching bases give a weak D call of TRBD1. This specimen consisted of PBMCs from the stem cell graft donor, obtained from the stem cell graft. The receptor was derived from a human donor who donated a stem cell graft to a child with combined immunodeficiency. The DNA is TGTGCCAGCTCACCGAATAGGGGACGACCTGGAAACACCATATATTTT. Its coded protein is CASSPNRGRPGNTIYF.